This T cell receptor beta chain was obtained from a study of blood T cell repertoires in COVID-19 (dated by TCRdb to 2018 to 2021). A note on the overall study: Collaborator samples came from the United States, Italy and Spain and covered acute and convalescent phases of COVID-19. The prospective study material was composed of cDNA or gDNA derived from T cells, B-cell-depleted T cells, or PBMCs. The dataset comprised deeply sampled blood TCRbeta repertoires from subjects exposed to, actively infected with, or recovered from COVID-19. The repertoires were released in a freely available public database meant as a resource for research on the immune response to SARS-CoV-2. Samples were obtained from the ongoing ImmuneRACE study (first 160 participants) and from over a thousand subjects provided by 6 global collaborators. A de-identified subject ID, COVID-19 status, age in years and sex were almost always included in the sample metadata. Where available, HLA class I and class II types were obtained from metadata supplied by the sample provider rather than from assay-based typing.

Each collaborating institution followed its own protocols to collect whole blood in K2EDTA tubes. For TCRbeta analysis, collaborator samples were shipped as frozen whole blood, as isolated PBMCs, or as DNA extracted from either sample type. Between the V and J ends, shortened by 3 bases and 4 bases respectively, the junction contains 10 bases. Including the terminal cysteine and phenylalanine, the CDR3 comprises 15 residues. Just the 45-base CDR3 DNA is kept, in frame starting at base 1. Reading the germline V gene (reference sequence) gives CDR1 PRHDT and CDR2 FYEKMQ. Overall results and qualifications from the work: The quantity of clinical and demographic metadata differed by source and by participant and was supplied without curation.

Concerning this clone itself: It lacks a known antigen. The record has no base qualities; no much larger clone is one base away.

TCRbeta CDR3 regions were amplified from genomic DNA by means of the immunoSEQ Assay, a bias-controlled multiplex PCR. From the authors' description of their analysis: Within the assay, amplification of reference gene primers was used to estimate how many nucleated cells each sample contained. Sequence reads were collapsed and filtered to measure the absolute abundance of every unique TCRbeta CDR3 rearrangement. For each sample, productive Simpson clonality was calculated as the square root of Simpson's diversity index over productive rearrangements. Held by TCRdb, this immuneACCESS table contains in-frame sequences only and omits some clones. Under half of the omission traces to an unresolved V gene where checked; the cause of the rest is unknown. Clone size and V and J calls were adopted from that table, with D and trimming inferred from the DNA. This sample gives about 190,000 clones in total; approximately 78% of them show up just once. The ten largest clones add up to under 3.5% of the sample.

The V and J segments used are TRBV13 and TRBJ1-6; the D gene cannot be named for sure. This receptor was obtained from a woman of 80 years or more with active or convalescent COVID-19. Material: peripheral blood. The sequenced DNA is TGTGCCAGCAGCTTGGAGGGTCAGTATAATTCACCCCTCCACTTT. This yields the protein CASSLEGQYNSPLHF.